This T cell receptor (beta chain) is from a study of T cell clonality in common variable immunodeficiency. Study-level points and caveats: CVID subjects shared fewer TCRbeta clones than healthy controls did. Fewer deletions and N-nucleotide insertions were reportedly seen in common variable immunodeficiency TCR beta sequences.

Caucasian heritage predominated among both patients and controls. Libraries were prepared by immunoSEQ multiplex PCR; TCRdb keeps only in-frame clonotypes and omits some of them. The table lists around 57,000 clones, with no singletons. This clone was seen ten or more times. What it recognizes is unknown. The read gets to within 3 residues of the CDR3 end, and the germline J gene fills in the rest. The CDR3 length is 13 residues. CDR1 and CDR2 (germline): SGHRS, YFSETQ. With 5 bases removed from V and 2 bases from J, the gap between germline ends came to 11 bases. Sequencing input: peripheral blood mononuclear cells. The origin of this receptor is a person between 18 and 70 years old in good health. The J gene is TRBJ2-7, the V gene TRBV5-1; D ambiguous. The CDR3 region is CASSTLEAYEQYF. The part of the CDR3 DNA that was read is TGCGCCAGCAGTACTCTAGAAGCCTACGAG.